The T cell receptor (beta chain) under discussion was sequenced for a study of radiation and T cells in renal cell carcinoma. This sample's time point: blood 4 weeks post-SBRT, at nephrectomy. Treatment specified: 15 Gy SBRT to primary tumor, nephrectomy 4 weeks later. Radiation-treated patients gave blood at baseline, week 2 and week 4. Profiling relied on immunoSEQ multiplex PCR, and the TCRdb table lists in-frame clones only, not all of them. The data show around 140,000 clones, 80% to 90% seen once. Trimming removed 2 bases at V and 0 bases at J, with 14 bases between. This CDR3 has 17 amino acids. CDR1 and CDR2 (germline): SNHLY, FYNNEI.

This sample comprised blood, obtained from a patient whose treatment included radiotherapy and nephrectomy. The TCR originated in a woman aged 45-60 years with renal cell carcinoma. This chain connects TRBV2 to TRBJ2-1, with D unresolved. Here the CDR3 reads CASSENSLRGSYNEQFF. CDR3 sequence (DNA): TGTGCCAGCAGTGAAAACTCTCTTAGAGGCTCCTACAATGAGCAGTTCTTC.